One and the same sample provided the 6 T cell receptor beta chains below, sequenced in a study of cytomegalovirus exposure and HLA in healthy donors. The table came from immunoSEQ multiplex PCR; TCRdb's copy has only in-frame clones and leaves some out. The table lists approximately 300,000 clones, 70% to 90% of them singletons. The sequenced material came from PBMCs. The source of these receptors is a woman aged 18-29 years in good health and CMV-seronegative.

J is TRBJ2-5 and V is TRBV7-7, with TRBD2 as a possible D gene (6 bases). Trimming took 1 base from V and 5 from J, leaving 11 bases between them. The CDR3 length is 14 residues. CDR1 and CDR2 from the germline V gene are SSHAT and FNYEAQ (reference sequence). The chain's CDR3 is CASSLVAGPETQYF. In DNA, the CDR3 is TGTGCCAGCAGCTTAGTTGCGGGACCGGAGACCCAGTACTTC.

This chain uses TRBV2 with TRBJ1-5, with D maybe TRBD1 (6 bases). V was clipped by 4 bases and J by 0 bases, with 10 bases between them. This CDR3 has 15 residues. Germline-derived CDR1 and CDR2 are SNHLY and FYNNEI. The CDR3 sequence: CASSGTDNSNQPQHF. CDR3 coding DNA: TGTGCCAGCAGTGGGACAGACAATAGCAATCAGCCCCAGCATTTT. Filled out from reference TRBV2 and TRBJ1-5, the complete variable domain reads EPEVTQTPSHQVTQMGQEVILRCVPISNHLYFYWYRQILGQKVEFLVSFYNNEISEKSEIFDDQFSVERPDGSNFTLKIRSTKLEDSAMYFCASSGTDNSNQPQHFGDGTRLSIL.

The chain is built from TRBV7-9 and TRBJ1-4; TRBD1 is a possible D gene (5 bases). Between the trimmed V and J ends, which lost 3 bases and 3 bases, there was a span of 11 bases. From germline, CDR1 is SEHNR and CDR2 FQNEAQ (reference sequence). The CDR3 contains 15 residues. The CDR3 region has the DNA TGTGCCAGCAGCTTGAGCAGGGTTGCTAATGAAAAACTGTTTTTT. Encoded protein: CASSLSRVANEKLFF.

V is TRBV4-3 and J is TRBJ2-7; 8 nucleotides agree with TRBD2. The CDR3 has 15 amino acids. V gave up 0 bases and J gave up 3 bases; unmatched junction bases: 4. The germline CDR1 and CDR2 sequences are LGHNA and YSLEER. CDR3 sequence: CASSQEEGTSYEQYF. In DNA, the CDR3 is TGCGCCAGCAGCCAAGAAGAAGGGACTAGCTACGAGCAGTACTTC.

The chain couples TRBV29-1 to TRBJ1-1; D is unresolved. The CDR3 is made up of 15 amino acids. Germline V lookup: CDR1 SQVTM, CDR2 ANQGSEA. Trimming left V 3 bases short and J 1 base short, with 15 bases between. CDR3 DNA sequence: TGCAGCGTTGAGGGTCGACTGGTCCCGAACACTGAAGCTTTCTTT. Protein sequence: CSVEGRLVPNTEAFF.

The CDR3 nucleotides are TGTGCCAGCAGCCTTGGGGTTGGGAGCGGGAGGGTCAATGAGCAGTTCTTC. Translation gives CASSLGVGSGRVNEQFF. The chain carries TRBV11-2 and TRBJ2-1, with TRBD2 identical over 10 bases. Germline V gene data show CDR1 as SGHAT and CDR2 as FQNNGV. The CDR3 extends over 17 amino acids. J gave up 6 bases and V 5 bases, and 13 bases lay outside the gene matches.